This T cell receptor beta chain stems from a study of T cells after yellow fever vaccination. Germline CDR1 SNHLY, CDR2 FYNNEI. The length of the CDR3 is 13 residues. V gave up 9 bases and J gave up 7 bases; unmatched junction bases: 7. By 5'RACE template switching, TCR cDNA was produced, with a universal primer site and UMIs added in the process. TCRdb reprocessed the 5' RACE reads with MiXCR, giving one entry per CDR3 protein. This sample yields 25,000 to 30,000 distinct CDR3 sequences, of which roughly 4.5% are seen a single time; about 39% belongs to the top ten. General study points: Subsequent to the booster, the majority of primary-vaccination clones reappeared (around 95% CD4, roughly 90% CD8). Abundant clonotypes from the bulk population could get into FACS-sorted repertoires as contaminants.

At least ten counts were recorded for this clonotype. The V and J genes are TRBV2 and TRBJ2-7, with 12 bases identical to TRBD1. Here the sequenced sample was PBMCs, either bulk or a sorted T-cell subset (CD4+, CD8+, memory, or dextramer-sorted; not recorded which), taken on the day of the yellow fever booster vaccination. The TCR was taken from a man aged 18 to 29 who received the YFV17D yellow fever vaccine. The CDR3 protein is CASSGTGGGEQYF. The CDR3 coding sequence is TGTGCCAGTTCCGGGACAGGGGGCGGGGAGCAGTACTTC. Combining the CDR3 with reference TRBV2 and TRBJ2-7 gives the whole variable domain EPEVTQTPSHQVTQMGQEVILRCVPISNHLYFYWYRQILGQKVEFLVSFYNNEISEKSEIFDDQFSVERPDGSNFTLKIRSTKLEDSAMYFCASSGTGGGEQYFGPGTRLTVT.